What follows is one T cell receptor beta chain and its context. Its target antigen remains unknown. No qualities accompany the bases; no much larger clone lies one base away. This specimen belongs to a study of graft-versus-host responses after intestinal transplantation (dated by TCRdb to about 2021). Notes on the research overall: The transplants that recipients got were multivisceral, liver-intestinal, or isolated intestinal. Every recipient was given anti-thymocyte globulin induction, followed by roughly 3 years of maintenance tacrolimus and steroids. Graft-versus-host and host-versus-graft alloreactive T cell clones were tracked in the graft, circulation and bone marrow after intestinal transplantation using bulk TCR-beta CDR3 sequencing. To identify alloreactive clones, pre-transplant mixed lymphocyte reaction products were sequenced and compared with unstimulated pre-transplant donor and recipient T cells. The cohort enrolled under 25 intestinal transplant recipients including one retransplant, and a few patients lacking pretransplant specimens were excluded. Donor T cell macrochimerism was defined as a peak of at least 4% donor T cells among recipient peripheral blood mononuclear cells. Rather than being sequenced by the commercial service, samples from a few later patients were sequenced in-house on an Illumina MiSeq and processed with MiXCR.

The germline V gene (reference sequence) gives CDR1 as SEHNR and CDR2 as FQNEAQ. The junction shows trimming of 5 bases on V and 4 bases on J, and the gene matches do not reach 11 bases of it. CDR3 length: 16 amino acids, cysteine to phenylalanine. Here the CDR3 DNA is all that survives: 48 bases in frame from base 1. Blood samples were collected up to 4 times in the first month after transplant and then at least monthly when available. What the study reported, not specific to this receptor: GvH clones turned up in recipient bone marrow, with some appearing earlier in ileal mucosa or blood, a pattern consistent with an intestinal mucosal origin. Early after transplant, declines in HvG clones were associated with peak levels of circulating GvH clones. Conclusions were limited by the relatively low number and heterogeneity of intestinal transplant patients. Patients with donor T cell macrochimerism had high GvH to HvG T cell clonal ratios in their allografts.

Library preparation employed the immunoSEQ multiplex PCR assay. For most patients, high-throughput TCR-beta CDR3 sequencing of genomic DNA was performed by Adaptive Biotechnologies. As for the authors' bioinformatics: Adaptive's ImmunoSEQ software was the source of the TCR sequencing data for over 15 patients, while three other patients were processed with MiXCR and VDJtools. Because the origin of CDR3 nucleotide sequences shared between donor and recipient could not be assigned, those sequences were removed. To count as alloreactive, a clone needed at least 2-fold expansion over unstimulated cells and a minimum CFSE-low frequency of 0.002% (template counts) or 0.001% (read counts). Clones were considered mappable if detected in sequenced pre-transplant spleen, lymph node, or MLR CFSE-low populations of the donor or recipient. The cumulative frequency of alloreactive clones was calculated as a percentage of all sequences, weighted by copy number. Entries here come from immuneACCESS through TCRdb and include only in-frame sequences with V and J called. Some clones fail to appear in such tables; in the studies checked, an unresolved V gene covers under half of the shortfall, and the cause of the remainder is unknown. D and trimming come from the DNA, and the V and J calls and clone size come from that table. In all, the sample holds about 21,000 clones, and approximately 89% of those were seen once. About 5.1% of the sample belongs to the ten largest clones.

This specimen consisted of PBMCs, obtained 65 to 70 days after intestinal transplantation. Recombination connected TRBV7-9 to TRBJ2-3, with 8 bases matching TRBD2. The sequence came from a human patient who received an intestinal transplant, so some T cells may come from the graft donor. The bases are TGTGCCAGCAGCCCCCCCCGGGGGGGGACCGCAGATACGCAGTATTTT. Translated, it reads CASSPPRGGTADTQYF.